A single T cell receptor (beta chain) is shown here with its context. Its antigen remains unknown. From germline, CDR1 is MNHEY and CDR2 SVGAGI. The CDR3 sequence is 15 residues long. J was trimmed by 4 bases and V by 10 bases; bases with no gene match: 12. Next came a second PCR, run for 7 to 11 cycles, which used a sample-barcoded 5' primer along with a J-beta primer mix. Each sample provided no less than 2.5 million CDR3-containing paired-end reads. TCRdb independently ran MiXCR on the 5' RACE reads; one entry per CDR3 protein. The table shows about 1.4 million distinct CDR3 sequences, with almost 60% occurring only once. The sample is drawn from a study of blood T cells in healthy people across ages. Whole-study findings and limits: The lack of PBMC sorting stopped any conclusive naive versus antigen-experienced comparison. A roughly linear fall in TCR beta diversity per million T cells was seen with increasing age.

The sequencing sample was made of blood. The receptor was derived from a man aged 18 to 30 in good health. The V and J genes are TRBV6-5 and TRBJ2-5, with TRBD1 identical over 10 bases. CDR3 DNA: TGTGCCACCTCGGACAGGGGGAGTCCGGGAGAGACCCAGTACTTC. Amino acids: CATSDRGSPGETQYF.